This T cell receptor beta chain comes out of a study of cytomegalovirus exposure and HLA in healthy donors. Study-wide background: For the approximately 360 genotyped donors, over 80% fell within the Caucasian-associated ancestry cluster. Study-level points and caveats: Beyond CMV serostatus, there was no information to go on about immune exposure. In a later analysis, TCR beta V- and J-gene trimming was associated with a missense DCLRE1C variant. With further analysis later on, most CMV-associated TCR beta chains appeared HLA-restricted.

Germline CDR1 SEHNR, CDR2 FQNEAQ (reference sequence). There are 15 residues in the CDR3. Trimming took 0 bases from V and 1 from J, leaving 10 bases between them. Primers: 60 Vbeta forward and 13 Jbeta reverse. Here immunoSEQ multiplex PCR was the method, and the copy in TCRdb shows in-frame clones only, minus some. Here the sample spans about 47,000 clones, approximately 65% being singletons. Points on this clone: Its target is unknown.

This rearrangement joins TRBV7-9 to TRBJ2-7; D is possibly TRBD1 (6 bases). This receptor was taken from a young man in good health and CMV-seronegative. The sample was PBMCs. CDR3 sequence (DNA): TGTGCCAGCAGCTTAGCTGACAGGCCTTCCTACGAGCAGTACTTC. Translation: CASSLADRPSYEQYF.